The rows below give T cell receptor beta chains drawn from one sample of a study of shared clonotypes between healthy human individuals. Sequenced by immunoSEQ multiplex PCR; TCRdb stores in-frame clones only, minus some. The table records millions of clones, 90% to 95% of them present only once. Sequencing input: naive CD8+ T cells from PBMCs. Receptors originate from a man aged 18 to 29 in good health. Some clones in this sample may be carry-over from other donors' samples. Both conserved end residues are part of each CDR3. Fields, in order: V gene, J gene, clone size, D gene, CDR3 protein, CDR3 DNA. D genes are given only for firm matches. Size tells how often a clone was seen (once, few, many) or the class of an expanded clone, and some rows leave it out.

TRBV11-2	TRBJ2-3	.	TRBD2	CASSLLGLAGISDTQYF	TGTGCCAGCAGCCTGCTCGGACTAGCGGGAATTTCGGATACGCAGTATTTT
TRBV28	TRBJ2-1	.	TRBD2	CASSLRLAGGNEQFF	TGTGCCAGCAGTTTACGTCTAGCGGGAGGGAATGAGCAGTTCTTC
TRBV6-1	TRBJ2-7	.	.	CASAVEARSYEQYF	TGTGCCAGCGCGGTGGAGGCTCGCTCCTACGAGCAGTACTTC
TRBV19	TRBJ2-7	.	.	CASSIAWTEVGYEQYF	TGTGCCAGTAGTATTGCCTGGACAGAAGTGGGCTACGAGCAGTACTTC
TRBV30	TRBJ1-2	.	TRBD1	CASNGAHPEGQNYGYTF	TGTGCCTCTAATGGAGCCCACCCCGAGGGACAGAACTATGGCTACACCTTC
TRBV19	TRBJ2-7	.	.	CASSPIKGHNLYEQYF	TGTGCCAGTAGTCCCATTAAAGGGCACAACCTTTACGAGCAGTACTTC
TRBV5-6	TRBJ1-6	.	.	CASSVLDSKNSPLHF	TGTGCCAGCAGCGTTTTGGACAGTAAAAATTCACCCCTCCACTTT
TRBV2	TRBJ2-6	.	.	CASSEPGANVLTF	TGTGCCAGCAGTGAACCCGGGGCCAACGTCCTGACTTTC
TRBV6-1	TRBJ1-5	.	.	CASSVRVYQPQHF	TGTGCCAGCAGTGTTAGGGTTTATCAGCCCCAGCATTTT
TRBV7-9	TRBJ1-2	.	.	CASSLAQFYGYTF	TGTGCCAGCAGCTTAGCGCAATTCTATGGCTACACCTTC
TRBV9	TRBJ2-2	.	.	CASSVEVTPSTGELFF	TGTGCCAGCAGCGTAGAAGTCACCCCTAGCACCGGGGAGCTGTTTTTT
TRBV27	TRBJ2-7	.	TRBD1	CASSWAGGSYEQYF	TGTGCCAGCAGTTGGGCAGGGGGAAGCTACGAGCAGTACTTC
TRBV12-5	TRBJ1-1	few	.	CASGFGRNTEAFF	TGTGCTAGTGGTTTTGGGCGGAACACTGAAGCTTTCTTT
TRBV7-9	TRBJ2-1	.	.	CAASRRGYNEQFF	TGTGCCGCGAGTAGGCGGGGTTACAATGAGCAGTTCTTC
TRBV27	TRBJ2-7	.	.	CASSPYRASSYEQYF	TGTGCCAGCAGTCCCTACAGGGCCAGCTCCTACGAGCAGTACTTC